This TCR beta chain is drawn from a study of molecular identifiers for immune sequencing clone quantification. Study-wide points: Effector cells kept over 97% of their molecules in clones above 20 RNA copies, while naive cells kept under 1% there.

Naive CD8 libraries came from about 20,000 to 1,000,000 sorted cells with 10%, 30% or 50% RNA. Based on a CD8+CD4-CCR7+CD45RA+ profile, naive CD8 T cells were sorted. The table lists this clonotype with a count of one. Its target is not known. A read error may be the cause here, since a much bigger clone is one base away. The CDR3 has 14 residues. Per germline, CDR1 SGHTA and CDR2 FQGTGA. Previously described methods and listed TCR primers were employed for the bulk TCR libraries. TCRdb recomputed calls from the PCR reads with MiXCR, one row per CDR3 protein. The sample gives hundreds of thousands of distinct CDR3 sequences, 20% to 25% of which show up once; approximately 0.83% is in the top ten.

This receptor was obtained from a human donor in good health. Some libraries in this study had Jurkat cell RNA spiked in. What was sequenced was naive CD8+ T cells from blood, with Jurkat cell RNA spiked in. Subset specified: FACS-sorted CD8+CD4-CCR7+CD45RA+ naive T cells. The V gene is TRBV7-3, the J gene TRBJ2-2; 7 nucleotides match TRBD1. CDR3 coding DNA: TGTGCCAGCAGCTGGGACAGCAACACCGGGGAGCTGGTTTTT. It translates to CASSWDSNTGELVF.